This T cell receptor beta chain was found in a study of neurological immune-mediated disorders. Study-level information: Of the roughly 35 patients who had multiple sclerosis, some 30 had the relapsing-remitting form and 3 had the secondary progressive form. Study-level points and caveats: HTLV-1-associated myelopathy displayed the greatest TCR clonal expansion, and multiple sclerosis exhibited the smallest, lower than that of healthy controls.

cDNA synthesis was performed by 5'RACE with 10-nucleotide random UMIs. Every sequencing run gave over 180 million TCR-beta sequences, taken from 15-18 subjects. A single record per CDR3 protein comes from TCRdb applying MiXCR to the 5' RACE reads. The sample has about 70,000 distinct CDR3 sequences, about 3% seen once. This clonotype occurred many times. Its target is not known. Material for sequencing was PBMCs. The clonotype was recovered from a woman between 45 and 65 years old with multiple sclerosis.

CDR3 residues: CSAKGETYEQYV. The CDR3 DNA reads as TGCAGTGCTAAGGGCGAAACCTACGAGCAGTACGTC. The V call is TRBV20-1, the J call TRBJ2-7; D gene uncertain. V lost 4 bases and J 2 bases, leaving 9 bases between the germline ends. Germline V gene sequence: CDR1 DFQATT, CDR2 SNEGSKA (reference sequence). The CDR3 has 12 amino acids.